The entry that follows covers one T cell receptor beta chain sequence. This record comes from a study of monozygotic twins with inflammatory bowel disease. CDR1 is SEHNR and CDR2 is FQNEAQ in the germline V gene (reference sequence). The CDR3 sequence is 15 residues long. TCRdb reprocessed the 5' RACE reads, with one entry per CDR3 protein and no DNA. The sample totals approximately 160,000 distinct CDR3 sequences. The sequence derives from a human donor with ulcerative colitis or Crohn's disease, or a healthy co-twin of an affected twin (not recorded which). What was sequenced was blood. J is TRBJ2-5 and V is TRBV7-9. The CDR3 loop is CASSLAGVSAETQYF.